What follows are 6 T cell receptor beta chains derived from one specimen sequenced in a study of blood T cells in healthy people across ages. Next came a second PCR, run for roughly 6 to 11 cycles, which used a sample-barcoded 5' primer along with a J-beta primer mix. MiXCR was run by TCRdb on the 5' RACE reads, yielding one entry per CDR3 protein. Of more than 700,000 distinct CDR3 sequences listed, 40% to 65% are singletons. Sequenced: blood. The receptors shown here come from an elderly man in good health.

The chain carries TRBV12-3 or TRBV12-4 and TRBJ1-5; TRBD1 aligns across 7 bases. V shed 1 base, J shed 3 bases, and the junction held 6 bases outside the gene matches. The length of the CDR3 is 16 residues. The CDR3 sequence: CASSLGGRGYNQPQHF. The CDR3 DNA follows: TGTGCCAGCAGTTTAGGTGGCAGGGGGTACAATCAGCCCCAGCATTTT.

This clonotype appeared a few times. This chain uses TRBV27 with TRBJ1-2; the match to TRBD1 covers 7 bases. Per the germline V gene, CDR1 is MNHEY and CDR2 is SMNVEV (reference sequence). V was pared by 11 bases and J by 6 bases, with 9 bases of the junction left unmatched. This CDR3 spans 12 amino acids. In DNA form, the CDR3 reads TGTGCCGGCCCGACAGGGTACGATGGCTACACCTTC. Protein product: CAGPTGYDGYTF.

This clonotype has just one count. The chain combines TRBV11-2 with TRBJ2-2; 10 bases are shared with TRBD2. Germline loops: CDR1 SGHAT, CDR2 FQNNGV. The CDR3 is 16 amino acids. Trimming removed 4 bases from V and 3 bases from J; junction bases left unmatched: 5. The CDR3 protein is CASSSSGRLDTGELFF. As DNA, the CDR3 is TGTGCCAGCAGCTCTAGCGGGAGATTGGACACCGGGGAGCTGTTTTTT.

This clonotype has more than one count but fewer than ten. This chain uses TRBV29-1 with TRBJ1-2; a weak D match, TRBD1 (5 bases). Germline V lookup: CDR1 SQVTM, CDR2 ANQGSEA. This CDR3 region has 15 residues. The germline V and J ends were trimmed by 4 bases and 1 base, with 16 bases remaining between them. CDR3 sequence reads: CSVGVGLEGNYGYTF. CDR3 coding DNA: TGCAGCGTTGGAGTGGGGCTGGAGGGTAACTATGGCTACACCTTC.

J is TRBJ2-5 and V is TRBV18; D ambiguous. Germline CDR1 and CDR2: KGHSH and LQKENI. CDR3 size: 14 residues. V shed 0 bases and J shed 4 bases, with 9 bases lying between them. CDR3 coding DNA: TGTGCCAGCTCACCACCAGCCGCAGGAGAGACCCAGTACTTC. Translated: CASSPPAAGETQYF.

The chain employs TRBV6-1 and TRBJ2-7; D perhaps matches TRBD2 (5 bases). This CDR3 has 14 amino acids. With 6 bases removed from V and 0 bases from J, the gap between germline ends came to 12 bases. Germline V gene sequence: CDR1 MNHNS, CDR2 SASEGT. CDR3 in DNA: TGTGCCAGCAGCTCCCAGAGGGACTCCTACGAGCAGTACTTC. Encoded protein: CASSSQRDSYEQYF.